This is a list of T cell receptor beta chains from one sample in a study of somatic mutations in cytotoxic T cells in rheumatoid arthritis. TCRdb keeps only in-frame clones here, not all; method: immunoSEQ multiplex PCR. Among several thousand clones listed, roughly three quarters were seen once. Sequenced: CD8+ T cells sorted from blood. The origin of the receptors is an adult with rheumatoid arthritis. Both conserved end residues are part of each CDR3. D genes are given only for firm matches. The size entry is marked missing in some rows and otherwise reads once, few, many or a size class.

V gene,J gene,D gene,clone size,CDR3 DNA,CDR3 protein
TRBV7-2,TRBJ2-5,.,.,TGTGCCAGCAGCTTAGTCGGCGGGGGCCTCCAAGAGACCCAGTACTTC,CASSLVGGGLQETQYF
TRBV4-1,TRBJ1-6,TRBD1,.,TGCGCCAGCAGCCAGGGGACAGGGCGATATAATTCACCCCTCCACTTT,CASSQGTGRYNSPLHF
TRBV5-5,TRBJ1-6,.,.,TGTGCCAGCAGCCCCGAGGTGGGCTCACCCCTCCACTTT,CASSPEVGSPLHF
TRBV4-3,TRBJ1-1,.,.,TGCGCCAGCAGCCAAGGTGGGGGGATAGCTGAAGCTTTCTTT,CASSQGGGIAEAFF
TRBV2,TRBJ2-4,.,.,TGTGCCAGCAGGAGACGGGGTCCCCTGGCCAAAAACATTCAGTACTTC,CASRRRGPLAKNIQYF
TRBV15,TRBJ1-1,.,once,TGTGCCACCAGCAGAGATATCGGGTCTCCTGAAGCTTTCTTT,CATSRDIGSPEAFF
TRBV28,TRBJ1-1,TRBD1,.,TGTGCCAGCAGTGACGGACAGGGGGCAACTGAAGCTTTCTTT,CASSDGQGATEAFF
TRBV28,TRBJ2-1,TRBD1,.,TGTGCCAGCAGTTCCAGACAGGGAGTGAGTGAGCAGTTCTTC,CASSSRQGVSEQFF
TRBV7-2,TRBJ2-1,TRBD2,.,TGTGCCAGCAGCTTATTGGCGGGGGGGAGCTCCTACAATGAGCAGTTCTTC,CASSLLAGGSSYNEQFF
TRBV5-1,TRBJ2-5,.,once,TGCGCCAGCAGCTTCCCGGGTTCGGAGACCCAGTACTTC,CASSFPGSETQYF
TRBV30,TRBJ2-6,.,.,TGTGCCTGGAGTGTAGGCTCTGGGGCCAACGTCCTGACTTTC,CAWSVGSGANVLTF
TRBV4-1,TRBJ2-1,.,few,TGCGCCAGCAGCCAAGGGGGTGAGCAGTTCTTC,CASSQGGEQFF
TRBV29-1,TRBJ2-2,.,.,TGCAGCGTGGCGTTGATGGGCAGGGAGCTGTTTTTT,CSVALMGRELFF
TRBV6-1,TRBJ2-2,TRBD1,.,TGTGCCAGCCGGGACAGGGGCACCGGGGAGCTGTTTTTT,CASRDRGTGELFF
TRBV18,TRBJ2-3,TRBD1,.,TGTGCCAGCTCACCGGACAGGGGCACAGATACGCAGTATTTT,CASSPDRGTDTQYF
TRBV7-9,TRBJ1-4,.,once,TGTGCCAGCAGCCCGCACGGGGCCGCGGACGGGGCTAATGAAAAACTGTTTTTT,CASSPHGAADGANEKLFF
TRBV4-1,TRBJ2-3,TRBD2,.,TGCGCCAGCAGCCAAGGGAGGGGACTAGCGGGGGGCACAGATACGCAGTATTTT,CASSQGRGLAGGTDTQYF
TRBV6-1,TRBJ2-7,TRBD2,.,TGTGCCAGCAGTGAAGCTAGCGGGAGCTCCTACGAGCAGTACTTC,CASSEASGSSYEQYF
TRBV2,TRBJ2-3,.,.,TGTGCCAGCAGTGAATTGAGGGCCAGGGATACGCAGTATTTT,CASSELRARDTQYF
TRBV27,TRBJ2-1,TRBD2,.,TGTGCCAGCAGTTTAACGGCGGGGGGTATAAATGAGCAGTTCTTC,CASSLTAGGINEQFF
TRBV4-2,TRBJ2-7,.,.,TGTGCCAGCAGCCAAGATCAGGGGCCCCCCTACGAGCAGTACTTC,CASSQDQGPPYEQYF
TRBV6-1,TRBJ2-3,TRBD2,.,TGTGCCAGCAGTGGCCCACTAGCGGGAAACACAGATACGCAGTATTTT,CASSGPLAGNTDTQYF
TRBV2,TRBJ1-3,.,.,TGTGCCAGCAGTGACGTATCCGGAAACACCATATATTTT,CASSDVSGNTIYF
TRBV28,TRBJ1-6,.,.,TGTGCCAGCAGTCAAGGACAATTTCCCCTCCACTTT,CASSQGQFPLHF
TRBV7-9,TRBJ1-4,TRBD1,few,TGTGCCAGCAGCTCGACCGGACAGGGAAGGGATGAAAAACTGTTTTTT,CASSSTGQGRDEKLFF
TRBV6-5,TRBJ2-7,.,.,TGTGCCAGCAGTTACGGCAGTCCAAACTCCTACGAGCAGTACTTC,CASSYGSPNSYEQYF
TRBV28,TRBJ1-4,TRBD1,.,TGTGCCAGCAGAGAAACAGGGGGCAGTGAAAAACTGTTTTTT,CASRETGGSEKLFF
TRBV19,TRBJ2-1,.,.,TGTGCCAGTAGTATTTGGGAGAATGAGCAGTTCTTC,CASSIWENEQFF